One TCR beta chain is described in this entry. This sample was included in a study of blood T cell repertoires in COVID-19. Study background: Both acute and convalescent COVID-19 samples were obtained from the United States, Italy and Spain. PBMCs, B-cell-depleted T cells, or T cells were the source of the cDNA or gDNA that made up the material.

V was pared by 3 bases and J by 0 bases, with 10 bases of the junction left unmatched. The CDR3 has 20 residues. The V gene's germline CDR1 is KGHSH and CDR2 LQKENI. In the original workflow: Reference gene primer amplification in the assay estimated nucleated cell counts. The table came from immunoSEQ multiplex PCR; TCRdb's copy has only in-frame clones and leaves some out. V and J calls and clone size are those listed in that table; D and trimming were worked out from the DNA. The table has more than 150,000 clones, about 88% seen once; the top ten hold about 0.95%. The TCR sequence derives from a man between 18 and 35 years old with acute or convalescent COVID-19. J is TRBJ2-4 and V is TRBV18; 14 bases are a match to TRBD2. The source material was peripheral blood. The CDR3 sequence is CASSPGTSGRNTLAKNIQYF. The CDR3 bases are TGTGCCAGCTCACCGGGGACTAGCGGGAGAAACACCCTAGCCAAAAACATTCAGTACTTC.